This T cell receptor (beta chain) emerged from a study of blood T cell repertoires in COVID-19. Study summary: Spain, Italy and the United States supplied samples that represented acute and convalescent COVID-19. Sources were T cells, B-cell-depleted T cells, or PBMCs; the material itself was cDNA or gDNA.

Original processing notes: Reference gene primer amplification gave estimated nucleated cell counts. Clones were read by immunoSEQ multiplex PCR, and TCRdb kept only the in-frame ones, dropping some. The V and J calls and clone size were taken over from that table, and D and trimming were inferred from the DNA. The sample lists 70,000 to 100,000 clones; 70% to 90% were seen once. CDR3 length: 16 residues. V shed 0 bases and J shed 3 bases, with 17 bases lying between them. CDR1 and CDR2 from the germline V gene are GTSNPN and SVGIG (reference sequence). The Seattle patients joined while their infection was active and were tracked longitudinally afterward.

The sequence was obtained from a middle-aged man with COVID-19, enrolled during active disease. Sequenced: peripheral blood. This chain joins TRBV30 and TRBJ1-1, with D possibly being TRBD1 (6 bases). In DNA, the CDR3 is TGTGCCTGGAGTGTCCCCCGGACAGTGGGGTACACTGAAGCTTTCTTT. It is translated as CAWSVPRTVGYTEAFF.